A single sample is the source of the 15 T cell receptor beta chains below, sequenced in a study of shared clonotypes between healthy human individuals. This table comes from immunoSEQ multiplex PCR, and its TCRdb copy is limited to in-frame clones, with some not included. The table includes 630,000 or so clones, roughly 98% detected once. Terminally differentiated effector memory CD45RA+ cells were excluded from the naive CD8 cells, which were CD45RO-negative and positively selected for CCR7. Sequencing was performed on naive CD8+ T cells sorted from blood. The receptors derive from a man aged 25 to 40 in good health.

The genes are TRBV19 and TRBJ2-1; TRBD2 might be the D (5 bases). V lost 3 bases to trimming and J lost 12 bases, with 18 bases between them. The CDR3 extends over 14 amino acids. Germline V lookup: CDR1 LNHDA, CDR2 SQIVND (reference sequence). The CDR3 sequence is CASSIISTTDSQFF. The DNA of the CDR3 is TGTGCCAGTAGTATTATCTCGACTACCGACTCGCAGTTCTTC.

The chain couples TRBV25-1 to TRBJ2-1; no firm D call. Looked up from germline, CDR1 is MGHDK and CDR2 is SYGVNS. The V end was cut by 2 bases, the J end by 9 bases, with 5 bases between. The CDR3 spans 11 residues. In DNA form, the CDR3 reads TGTGCCAGCAGTGAAGATAGTGAGCAGTTCTTC. Residues: CASSEDSEQFF.

The chain has TRBV27 and TRBJ2-3; TRBD1 might be the D (5 bases). The CDR3 length is 14 residues. Deletions cut 7 bases from V and 5 bases from J, with 16 bases between. From germline, CDR1 is MNHEY and CDR2 SMNVEV (reference sequence). This CDR3 reads CASTLGASRDTQYF. The DNA for the CDR3 is TGTGCCAGCACCCTAGGGGCTTCGCGAGATACGCAGTATTTT.

This clone appeared a single time. The genes are TRBV27 and TRBJ1-5; 9 bases are a match to TRBD1. Germline CDR1 and CDR2: MNHEY and SMNVEV (reference sequence). CDR3 length equals 15 residues. V shed 5 bases, J shed 3 bases, and the junction held 5 bases outside the gene matches. This CDR3 is CASSPRDRVNQPQHF. CDR3 coding DNA: TGTGCCAGCAGTCCCCGGGACAGGGTCAATCAGCCCCAGCATTTT.

This chain uses TRBV10-2 with TRBJ2-6; D possibly corresponds to TRBD1 (6 bases). V lost 8 bases, J lost 0 bases, and 17 bases lay in between. The length of the CDR3 is 17 residues. Germline values: CDR1 WSHSY, CDR2 SAAADI. CDR3 coding DNA: TGCGCCAGCCTAGGATGGACAGTTAACTCTGGGGCCAACGTCCTGACTTTC. Encoded protein: CASLGWTVNSGANVLTF.

The V gene is TRBV7-9, the J gene TRBJ2-1; maybe TRBD1 (6 bases). This CDR3 has 19 amino acids. Germline loops: CDR1 SEHNR, CDR2 FQNEAQ (reference sequence). V gave up 5 bases and J gave up 0 bases, with 23 bases separating them. As DNA, the CDR3 is TGTGCCAGCAGCCCAGGCCTTTTGGGACAAGCAGACTCCTACAATGAGCAGTTCTTC. Amino acids: CASSPGLLGQADSYNEQFF. Variable domain in full (rest from reference TRBV7-9 and TRBJ2-1): DTGVSQNPRHKITKRGQNVTFRCDPISEHNRLYWYRQTLGQGPEFLTYFQNEAQLEKSRLLSDRFSAERPKGSFSTLEIQRTEQGDSAMYLCASSPGLLGQADSYNEQFFGPGTRLTVL.

This clone was recorded once. V usage is TRBV18 and J usage is TRBJ2-5, with D possibly matching TRBD2 (5 bases). The germline V gene has CDR1 KGHSH and CDR2 LQKENI. The germline V and J ends were trimmed by 3 bases and 3 bases, with 20 bases remaining between them. The CDR3 contains 17 residues. The CDR3 DNA sequence: TGTGCCAGCTCACCCTTCGAGGTACAGAGGGAGAAAGAGACCCAGTACTTC. Protein sequence: CASSPFEVQREKETQYF.

This chain joins TRBV6-5 and TRBJ1-3, with TRBD1 identical over 8 bases. V was clipped by 5 bases and J by 0 bases; unmatched bases: 3. The length of the CDR3 is 15 residues. In germline, CDR1 is MNHEY, CDR2 SVGAGI. For the CDR3, the DNA is TGTGCCAGCAGTGTAGGGACAGGCTCTGGAAACACCATATATTTT. Encoded protein: CASSVGTGSGNTIYF.

The chain links TRBV7-8 to TRBJ1-5; the D is unclear. Germline V lookup: CDR1 SGHVS, CDR2 FQNEAQ. V shed 3 bases and J shed 4 bases, with 10 bases lying between them. This CDR3 comprises 14 residues. The CDR3 loop reads CASSLSVENQPQHF. In nucleotides, the CDR3 is TGTGCCAGCAGCTTGTCAGTGGAGAATCAGCCCCAGCATTTT. The variable domain in full, with the rest retrieved from reference TRBV7-8 and TRBJ1-5, is GAGVSQSPRYKVAKRGQDVALRCDPISGHVSLFWYQQALGQGPEFLTYFQNEAQLDKSGLPSDRFFAERPEGSVSTLKIQRTQQEDSAVYLCASSLSVENQPQHFGDGTRLSIL.

This chain uses TRBV7-3 with TRBJ2-1; the D gene is possibly TRBD2 (6 bases). Trimming stripped 6 bases from V and 9 bases from J, with 12 bases between. The CDR3 length is 12 residues. Germline loops: CDR1 SGHTA, CDR2 FQGTGA. The CDR3 DNA reads TGTGCCAGCAGTCAAGTGGGGGGTGAGCAGTTCTTC. This codes for CASSQVGGEQFF.

This rearrangement joins TRBV29-1 to TRBJ2-1; possible D gene TRBD1, 6 bases. Trimming stripped 4 bases from V and 11 bases from J, with 18 bases between. The CDR3 contains 13 residues. The germline V gene encodes CDR1 SQVTM and CDR2 ANQGSEA. The CDR3 reads CSVGLDSRVQQFF. CDR3 DNA: TGCAGCGTTGGTTTGGACAGCCGGGTCCAGCAGTTCTTC.

This sequence joins TRBV11-2 and TRBJ2-7, with a tentative D call TRBD1 (5 bases). Per the germline V gene, CDR1 is SGHAT and CDR2 is FQNNGV. V shed 3 bases and J shed 7 bases, with 10 bases lying between them. This CDR3 comprises 12 residues. The CDR3 loop is CASSLGRAEQYF. Written as DNA, the CDR3 is TGTGCCAGCAGCTTGGGCAGGGCAGAGCAGTACTTC.

This sequence joins TRBV7-8 and TRBJ2-7, with a possible D match to TRBD2 (6 bases). Germline CDR1 SGHVS, CDR2 FQNEAQ. The ends were cut back, 5 bases at V and 2 bases at J, with 16 bases in the middle. The CDR3 length is 15 residues. The CDR3 DNA reads TGTGCCAGCAGCCCCGTAGCGGCAGGCCCCTACGAGCAGTACTTC. Translating it yields CASSPVAAGPYEQYF.

The V call is TRBV27, the J call TRBJ1-4, with D unresolved. V was pared by 1 base and J by 2 bases, with 17 bases between. Germline V gives CDR1 MNHEY, CDR2 SMNVEV (reference sequence). CDR3 length: 18 amino acids. The CDR3 spells CASSLFPPGLGTNEKLFF. CDR3 DNA sequence: TGTGCCAGCAGTTTATTCCCCCCCGGCCTAGGGACTAATGAAAAACTGTTTTTT.

In regard to this clone: Other DNA sequences within the sample encode an identical CDR3. V and J are TRBV6-5 and TRBJ2-7; D possibly corresponds to TRBD1 (6 bases). The V gene lost 4 bases and the J gene lost 0 bases, with 7 bases spanning the gap. Germline V gene lookup returns CDR1 MNHEY and CDR2 SVGAGI. This CDR3 comprises 13 residues. CDR3 sequence (DNA): TGTGCCAGCAGTTTAGGGGGCTCCTACGAGCAGTACTTC. Amino acids: CASSLGGSYEQYF.